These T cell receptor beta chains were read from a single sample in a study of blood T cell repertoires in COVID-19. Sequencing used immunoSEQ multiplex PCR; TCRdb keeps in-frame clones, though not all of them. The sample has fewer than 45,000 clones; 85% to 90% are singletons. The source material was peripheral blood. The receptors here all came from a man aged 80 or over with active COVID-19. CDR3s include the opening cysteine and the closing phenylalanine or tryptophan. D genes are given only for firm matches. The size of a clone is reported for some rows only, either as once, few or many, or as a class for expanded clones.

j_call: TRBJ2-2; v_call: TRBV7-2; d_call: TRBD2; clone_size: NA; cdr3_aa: CASSLVPPGLAGKIGELFF; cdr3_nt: TGTGCCAGCAGCTTAGTCCCCCCTGGACTAGCGGGAAAGATCGGGGAGCTGTTTTTT
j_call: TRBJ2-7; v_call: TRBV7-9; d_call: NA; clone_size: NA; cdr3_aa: CASSPSSYEQYF; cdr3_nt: TGTGCCAGCAGCCCGAGCTCCTACGAGCAGTACTTC
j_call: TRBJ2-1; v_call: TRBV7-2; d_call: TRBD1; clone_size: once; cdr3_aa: CASTAGGAQGSSYNEQFF; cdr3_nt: TGTGCCAGCACGGCAGGGGGAGCCCAGGGGAGCTCCTACAATGAGCAGTTCTTC
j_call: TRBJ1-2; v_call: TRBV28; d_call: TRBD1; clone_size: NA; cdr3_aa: CASTVNTGGGYTF; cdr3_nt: TGTGCCAGCACCGTGAATACAGGGGGTGGCTACACCTTC
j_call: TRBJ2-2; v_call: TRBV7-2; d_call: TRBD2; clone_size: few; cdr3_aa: CASSLEGGAGGGELFF; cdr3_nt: TGTGCCAGCAGCTTAGAGGGAGGAGCGGGAGGTGGGGAGCTGTTTTTT
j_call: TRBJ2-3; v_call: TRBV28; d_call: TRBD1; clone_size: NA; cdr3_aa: CASSYGQVTDTQYF; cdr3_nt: TGTGCCAGCAGTTATGGACAGGTAACAGATACGCAGTATTTT
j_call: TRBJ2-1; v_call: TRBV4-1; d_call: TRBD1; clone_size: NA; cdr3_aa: CASSQEETGAYNEQFF; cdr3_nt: TGCGCCAGCAGCCAAGAGGAAACAGGGGCCTACAATGAGCAGTTCTTC
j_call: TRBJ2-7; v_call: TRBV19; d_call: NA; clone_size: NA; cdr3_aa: CASSKGRGYEQYF; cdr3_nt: TGTGCCAGTAGCAAAGGGAGAGGCTACGAGCAGTACTTC
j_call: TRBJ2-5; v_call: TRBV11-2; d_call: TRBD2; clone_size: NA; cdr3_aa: CASSGLEDQETQYF; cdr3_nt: TGTGCCAGCAGCGGACTAGAGGACCAAGAGACCCAGTACTTC
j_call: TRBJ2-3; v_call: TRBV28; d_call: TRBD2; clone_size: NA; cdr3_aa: CASSLLIGLAGAGTDTQYF; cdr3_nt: TGTGCCAGCAGTTTATTAATTGGGCTAGCGGGAGCTGGTACAGATACGCAGTATTTT
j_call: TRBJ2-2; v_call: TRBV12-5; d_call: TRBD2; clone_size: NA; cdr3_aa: CASGSGTSGSIGELFF; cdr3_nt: TGTGCTAGTGGTTCGGGGACTAGCGGGAGCATCGGGGAGCTGTTTTTT
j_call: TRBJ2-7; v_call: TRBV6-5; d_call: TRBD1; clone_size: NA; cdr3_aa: CASSYPPSGGEQYF; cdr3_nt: TGTGCCAGCAGTTACCCCCCTTCAGGGGGCGAGCAGTACTTC
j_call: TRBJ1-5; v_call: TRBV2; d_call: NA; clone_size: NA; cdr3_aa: CASSGDTSNQPQHF; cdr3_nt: TGTGCCAGCAGTGGGGACACTAGCAATCAGCCCCAGCATTTT